The present T cell receptor (beta chain) was sequenced within a study of cytomegalovirus exposure and HLA in healthy donors. Germline assignment: CDR1 SGHRS and CDR2 YFSETQ. The length of the CDR3 is 17 residues. The V segment lost 0 bases and the J segment 4 bases; nucleotides outside the gene matches: 9. The study's findings and limits: Later work associated 16,951 TCR beta sequences with HLA alleles at 0.05 false discovery rate.

To note about this clone: No antigen is known for it.

This PCR relied on a set of 60 Vbeta primers and 13 Jbeta primers. Clones were read by immunoSEQ multiplex PCR, and TCRdb kept only the in-frame ones, dropping some. The sample yields 100,000 to 150,000 clones, just over 75% seen once. J is TRBJ1-1 and V is TRBV5-1; 10 bases line up with TRBD1. Sequenced sample: PBMCs. This receptor was obtained from a woman between 50 and 59 years old in good health and CMV-seronegative. Here the CDR3 DNA reads TGCGCCAGCAGCTTGGCCGGTAGGAGACAGGGGGCCACTGAAGCTTTCTTT. This codes for CASSLAGRRQGATEAFF.